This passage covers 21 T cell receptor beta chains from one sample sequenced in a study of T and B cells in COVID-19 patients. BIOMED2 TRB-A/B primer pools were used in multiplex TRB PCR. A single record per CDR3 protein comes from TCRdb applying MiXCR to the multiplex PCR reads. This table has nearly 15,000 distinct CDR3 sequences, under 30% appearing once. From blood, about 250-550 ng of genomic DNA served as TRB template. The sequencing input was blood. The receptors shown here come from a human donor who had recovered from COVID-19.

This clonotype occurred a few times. CDR3 protein: CASSPWAGDLTDTQYF. In nucleotides, the CDR3 is TGTGCCAGCAGTCCCTGGGCGGGGGACCTCACAGATACGCAGTATTTT. This chain joins TRBV6-2 or TRBV6-3 and TRBJ2-3, with 7 bases matching TRBD2. The CDR3 is 16 residues long. In germline, CDR1 is MNHEY, CDR2 SVGEGT. Trimming removed 5 bases from V and 2 bases from J; junction bases left unmatched: 10.

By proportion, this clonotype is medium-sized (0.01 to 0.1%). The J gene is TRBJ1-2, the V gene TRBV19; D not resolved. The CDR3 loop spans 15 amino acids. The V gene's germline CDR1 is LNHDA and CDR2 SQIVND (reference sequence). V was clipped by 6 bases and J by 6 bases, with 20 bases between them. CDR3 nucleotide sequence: TGTGCCAGTAGCATATCAAGCCAGGCCGGTCATGGCTACACCTTC. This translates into CASSISSQAGHGYTF.

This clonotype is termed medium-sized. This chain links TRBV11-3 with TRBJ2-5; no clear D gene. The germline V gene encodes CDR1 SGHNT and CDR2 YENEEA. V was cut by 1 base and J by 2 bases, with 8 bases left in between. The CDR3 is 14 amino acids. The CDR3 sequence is CASSLGGIQETQYF. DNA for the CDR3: TGTGCCAGCAGCTTAGGTGGGATACAAGAGACCCAGTACTTC.

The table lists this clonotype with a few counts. CDR3 DNA: TGTGCCAGCAGCACATCAGGAGGGGGTACCTACGAGCAGTACTTC. This sequence encodes CASSTSGGGTYEQYF. V is TRBV12-3 or TRBV12-4 and J is TRBJ2-7, with D possibly called TRBD1 or TRBD2 (6 bases each). The CDR3 length is 15 residues. Trimming pared 6 bases from V and 2 bases from J, leaving 17 bases between.

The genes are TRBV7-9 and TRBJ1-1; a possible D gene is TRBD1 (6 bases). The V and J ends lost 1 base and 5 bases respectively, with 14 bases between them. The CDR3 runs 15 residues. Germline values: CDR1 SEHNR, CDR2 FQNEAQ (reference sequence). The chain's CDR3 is CASSLGGGASTEAFF. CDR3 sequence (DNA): TGTGCCAGCAGCTTAGGCGGGGGGGCGAGTACTGAAGCTTTCTTT.

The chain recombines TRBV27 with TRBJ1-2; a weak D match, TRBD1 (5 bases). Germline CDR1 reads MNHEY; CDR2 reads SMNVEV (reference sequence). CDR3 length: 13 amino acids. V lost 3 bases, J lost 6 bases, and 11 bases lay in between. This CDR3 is CASSFGAGNGYTF. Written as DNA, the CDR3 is TGTGCCAGCAGTTTTGGGGCAGGGAATGGCTACACCTTC.

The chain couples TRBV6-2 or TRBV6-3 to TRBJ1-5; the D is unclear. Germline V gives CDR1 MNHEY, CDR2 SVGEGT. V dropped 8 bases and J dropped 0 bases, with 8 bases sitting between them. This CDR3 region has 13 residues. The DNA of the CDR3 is TGTGCCAGCCGAGGGATTAGCAATCAGCCCCAGCATTTT. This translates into CASRGISNQPQHF.

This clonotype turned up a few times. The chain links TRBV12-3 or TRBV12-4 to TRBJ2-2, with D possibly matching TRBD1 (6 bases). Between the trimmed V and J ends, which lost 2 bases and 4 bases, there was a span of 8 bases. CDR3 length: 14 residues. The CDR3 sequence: CASSLKGGTGELFF. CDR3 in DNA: TGTGCCAGCAGTTTAAAAGGGGGCACCGGGGAGCTGTTTTTT.

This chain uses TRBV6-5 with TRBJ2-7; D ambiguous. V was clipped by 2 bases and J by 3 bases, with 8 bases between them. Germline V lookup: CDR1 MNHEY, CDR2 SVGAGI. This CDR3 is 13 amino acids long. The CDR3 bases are TGTGCCAGCAGTTACCTAAAGTTCTACGAGCAGTACTTC. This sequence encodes CASSYLKFYEQYF.

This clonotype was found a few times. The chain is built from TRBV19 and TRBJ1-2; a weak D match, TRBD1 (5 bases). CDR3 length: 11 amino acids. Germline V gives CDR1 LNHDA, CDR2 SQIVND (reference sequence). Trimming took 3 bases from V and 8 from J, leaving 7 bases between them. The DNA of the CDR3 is TGTGCCAGTAGTATGCAGGGCGGCTACACCTTC. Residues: CASSMQGGYTF.

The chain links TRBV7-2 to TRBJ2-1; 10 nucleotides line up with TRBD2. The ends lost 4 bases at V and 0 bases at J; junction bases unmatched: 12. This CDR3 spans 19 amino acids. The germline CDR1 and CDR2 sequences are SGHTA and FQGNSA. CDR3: CASSSRTASGGRSYNEQFF. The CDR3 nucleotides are TGTGCCAGCAGCTCCAGGACGGCTAGCGGGGGCCGCTCCTACAATGAGCAGTTCTTC.

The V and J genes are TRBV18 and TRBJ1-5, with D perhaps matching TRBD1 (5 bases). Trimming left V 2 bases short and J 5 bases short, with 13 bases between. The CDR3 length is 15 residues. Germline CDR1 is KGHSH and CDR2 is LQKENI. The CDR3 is CASSPGKGEYQPQHF. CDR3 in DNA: TGTGCCAGCTCACCAGGGAAAGGGGAGTATCAGCCCCAGCATTTT.

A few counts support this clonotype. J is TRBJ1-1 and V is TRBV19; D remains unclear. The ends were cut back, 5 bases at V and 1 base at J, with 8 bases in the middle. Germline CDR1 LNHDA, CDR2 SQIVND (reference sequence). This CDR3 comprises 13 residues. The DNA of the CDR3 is TGTGCCAGTAGTTATCTGGGGAACACTGAAGCTTTCTTT. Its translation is CASSYLGNTEAFF.

CDR3 nucleotide sequence: TGTGCCAGCAGCTTAGGACGCGGAGATACGCAGTATTTT. Protein sequence: CASSLGRGDTQYF. The rearrangement uses TRBV7-2 and TRBJ2-3; no clear D gene. The CDR3 loop spans 13 amino acids. Trimming removed 1 base at V and 5 bases at J, with 7 bases between. Germline V gives CDR1 SGHTA, CDR2 FQGNSA.

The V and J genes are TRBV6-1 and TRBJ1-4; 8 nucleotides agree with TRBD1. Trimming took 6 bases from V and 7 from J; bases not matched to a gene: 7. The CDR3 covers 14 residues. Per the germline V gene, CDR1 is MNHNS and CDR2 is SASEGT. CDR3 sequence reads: CASSETGVSEKLFF. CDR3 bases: TGTGCCAGCAGCGAGACAGGGGTTAGTGAAAAACTGTTTTTT.

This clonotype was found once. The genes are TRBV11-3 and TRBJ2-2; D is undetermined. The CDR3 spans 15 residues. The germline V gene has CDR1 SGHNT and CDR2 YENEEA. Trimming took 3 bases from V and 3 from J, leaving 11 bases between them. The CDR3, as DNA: TGTGCCAGCAGCTTTTGGGCAACCTACACCGGGGAGCTGTTTTTT. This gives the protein CASSFWATYTGELFF.

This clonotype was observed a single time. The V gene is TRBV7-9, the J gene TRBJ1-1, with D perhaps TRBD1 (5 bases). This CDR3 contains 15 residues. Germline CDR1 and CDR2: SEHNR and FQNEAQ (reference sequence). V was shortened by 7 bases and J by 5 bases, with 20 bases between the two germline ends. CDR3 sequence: CASTSGVPGDTEAFF. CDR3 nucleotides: TGTGCCAGCACCTCGGGGGTCCCGGGCGATACTGAAGCTTTCTTT.

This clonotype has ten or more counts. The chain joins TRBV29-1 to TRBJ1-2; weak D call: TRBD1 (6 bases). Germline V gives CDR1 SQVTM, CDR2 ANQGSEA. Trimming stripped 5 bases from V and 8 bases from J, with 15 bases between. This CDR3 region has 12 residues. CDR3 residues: CSVRQAAGGYTF. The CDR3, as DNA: TGCAGCGTTCGACAGGCTGCTGGGGGCTACACCTTC.

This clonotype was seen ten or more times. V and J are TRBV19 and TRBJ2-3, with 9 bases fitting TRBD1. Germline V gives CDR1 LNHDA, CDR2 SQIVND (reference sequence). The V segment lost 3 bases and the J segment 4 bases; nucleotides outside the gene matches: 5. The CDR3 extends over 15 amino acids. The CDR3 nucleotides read TGTGCCAGTAGTATGATTACAGGGGGCCCAGATACGCAGTATTTT. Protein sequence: CASSMITGGPDTQYF. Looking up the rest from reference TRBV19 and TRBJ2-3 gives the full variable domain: DGGITQSPKYLFRKEGQNVTLSCEQNLNHDAMYWYRQDPGQGLRLIYYSQIVNDFQKGDIAEGYSVSREKKESFPLTVTSAQKNPTAFYLCASSMITGGPDTQYFGPGTRLTVL.

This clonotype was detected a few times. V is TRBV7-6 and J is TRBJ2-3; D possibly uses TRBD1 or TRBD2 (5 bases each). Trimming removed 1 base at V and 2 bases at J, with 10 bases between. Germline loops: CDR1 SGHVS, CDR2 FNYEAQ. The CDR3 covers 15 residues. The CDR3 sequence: CASSLEGRTTDTQYF. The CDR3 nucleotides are TGTGCCAGCAGCTTAGAGGGACGGACCACAGATACGCAGTATTTT.

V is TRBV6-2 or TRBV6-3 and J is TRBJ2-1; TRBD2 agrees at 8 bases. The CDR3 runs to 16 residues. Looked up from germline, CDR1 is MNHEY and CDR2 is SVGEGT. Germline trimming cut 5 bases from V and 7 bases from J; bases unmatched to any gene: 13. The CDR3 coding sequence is TGTGCCAGCAGTCAAACCGTGGGGCGGGGGGAGAATGAGCAGTTCTTC. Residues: CASSQTVGRGENEQFF.